The 14 T cell receptor beta chains below were found in one sample sequenced in a study of kidney transplant recipient with SARS-CoV-2 infection. TCRdb recomputed calls from the reads with MiXCR, one row per CDR3 protein. The repertoire has under 250,000 distinct CDR3 sequences, about 28% of them found once; the top ten carry around 6.8%. This sample comprised a blood sample, obtained at baseline and on day 111 from a kidney transplant recipient. These receptor sequences come from a young adult male patient who had COVID-19 and was a kidney transplant recipient. Some T cells may originate from the graft donor.

The chain recombines TRBV20-1 with TRBJ2-1; maybe TRBD1 (6 bases). The CDR3 sequence is 14 residues long. The V gene lost 6 bases and the J gene lost 2 bases, with 14 bases spanning the gap. The germline V gene has CDR1 DFQATT and CDR2 SNEGSKA (reference sequence). The CDR3 loop is CSAIQGFPYNEQFF. CDR3 bases: TGCAGTGCCATACAGGGATTTCCCTACAATGAGCAGTTCTTC.

Only a few counts were recorded for this clonotype. The genes are TRBV20-1 and TRBJ2-1; 7 positions agree with TRBD2. From germline, CDR1 is DFQATT and CDR2 SNEGSKA (reference sequence). Unmatched junction bases numbered 7, after V lost 6 bases and J lost 2 bases. CDR3 size: 14 residues. Written as DNA, the CDR3 is TGCAGTGCATCGCGGGGGAAAGCCTACAATGAGCAGTTCTTC. Amino acids: CSASRGKAYNEQFF.

About this clonotype: Possible read error: a much larger clone is one base away. This sequence joins TRBV19 and TRBJ1-2; weak D call: TRBD1 (5 bases). The CDR3 is 12 amino acids. V gave up 5 bases and J gave up 8 bases, with 12 bases separating them. Germline lookup yields CDR1 LNHDA and CDR2 SQIVND (reference sequence). CDR3 in DNA: TGTGCCAGTAGTTCGGCAAGGGGAGGCTACACCTTC. This codes for CASSSARGGYTF.

Many counts were recorded for this clonotype. The genes are TRBV7-3 and TRBJ2-2, with 7 nucleotides matching TRBD2. Unmatched junction bases numbered 6, after V lost 1 base and J lost 1 base. This CDR3 region has 17 residues. Germline V gives CDR1 SGHTA, CDR2 FQGTGA. CDR3 residues: CASSLMAGEGNTGELFF. CDR3 DNA sequence: TGTGCCAGCAGCTTAATGGCCGGGGAGGGGAACACCGGGGAGCTGTTTTTT.

The table lists this clonotype with a few counts. The rearrangement links TRBV7-2 to TRBJ2-5; TRBD2 aligns across 14 bases. This CDR3 spans 17 amino acids. CDR1 is SGHTA and CDR2 is FQGNSA in the germline V gene. V was pared by 0 bases and J by 5 bases, with 5 bases of the junction left unmatched. The CDR3 nucleotides read TGTGCCAGCAGCTTAGCAGGACTAGCGGGAGGAGGGGAGACCCAGTACTTC. This encodes CASSLAGLAGGGETQYF.

In this sample, this clonotype turned up a few times. The rearrangement joins TRBV7-9 to TRBJ2-1, with TRBD1 matching 9 bases. CDR1 and CDR2 from the germline V gene are SEHNR and FQNEAQ (reference sequence). The J segment lost 9 bases and the V segment lost 4 bases, leaving 10 bases of the junction unmatched. This CDR3 has 15 residues. CDR3: CASSSPGQGIGEQFF. DNA for the CDR3: TGTGCCAGCAGCTCGCCGGGACAGGGTATAGGTGAGCAGTTCTTC.

On this clonotype itself: Being one base from a much bigger clone, this may be a read error. The chain recombines TRBV6-5 with TRBJ1-5, with 10 bases lining up with TRBD1. Unmatched junction bases numbered 16, after V lost 6 bases and J lost 8 bases. The V gene's germline CDR1 is MNHEY and CDR2 SVGAGI. CDR3 length: 17 residues. Here the CDR3 DNA reads TGTGCCAGCAGCCGCGGGGGGGGACAGGGGACTAATAAGCCCCAGCATTTT. This translates into CASSRGGGQGTNKPQHF.

This clonotype was found once. A much more abundant neighbour one base away suggests this may be a read error. J is TRBJ1-2 and V is TRBV4-3; D call uncertain. The germline V gene encodes CDR1 LGHNA and CDR2 YSLEER. The V and J ends lost 8 bases and 4 bases respectively, with 26 bases between them. This CDR3 has 17 amino acids. In DNA, the CDR3 is TGCGCCAGCCGCTGTGATTTAGGACGTCGAAAGACCTATGGCTACACCTTC. Protein sequence: CASRCDLGRRKTYGYTF.

Many counts were recorded for this clonotype. V gene TRBV3-1 combines with J gene TRBJ1-1; no clear D gene. The germline V gene has CDR1 LGHDT and CDR2 YNNKEL (reference sequence). The CDR3 consists of 17 residues. V gave up 4 bases and J gave up 4 bases, with 22 bases separating them. In nucleotides, the CDR3 is TGTGCCAGCAGCCGGGTTTGTCCCATTTCAATTCGCACTGAAGCTTTCTTT. This sequence encodes CASSRVCPISIRTEAFF.

Many counts were recorded for this clonotype. The chain joins TRBV2 to TRBJ1-2, with no clear D. V was clipped by 4 bases and J by 5 bases, with 14 bases between them. The CDR3 has 14 residues. In germline, CDR1 is SNHLY, CDR2 FYNNEI. The CDR3 loop reads CASSAGPGMYGYTF. Written as DNA, the CDR3 is TGTGCCAGCAGTGCAGGACCCGGGATGTATGGCTACACCTTC.

This clonotype has ten or more counts. V is TRBV6-8 and J is TRBJ1-2; no reliable D call. This CDR3 has 17 amino acids. CDR1 is MNHGY and CDR2 is SAAAGT in the germline V gene. With 4 bases removed from V and 4 bases from J, the gap between germline ends came to 22 bases. CDR3 coding DNA: TGTGCCAGCAGTTTAGGAAAACGCTCTAGAAAGACCTATGGCTACACCTTC. Protein sequence: CASSLGKRSRKTYGYTF.

The chain joins TRBV20-1 to TRBJ2-1; D remains ambiguous. The CDR3 spans 16 residues. CDR1 DFQATT and CDR2 SNEGSKA come from the germline V gene (reference sequence). Trimming took 5 bases from V and 0 from J, leaving 17 bases between them. The CDR3 region has the DNA TGCAGTGCTCACCCAGCGTACGGCAGCTCCTACAATGAGCAGTTCTTC. This sequence encodes CSAHPAYGSSYNEQFF.

This clonotype was recorded at least ten times. This rearrangement joins TRBV11-2 to TRBJ2-2; 8 nucleotides line up with TRBD2. Germline V gene sequence: CDR1 SGHAT, CDR2 FQNNGV. V was clipped by 4 bases and J by 6 bases; unmatched bases: 7. CDR3 length equals 15 residues. The CDR3 sequence is CASSSRTSPPGELFF. The CDR3 DNA follows: TGTGCCAGCAGCTCTCGGACTAGCCCGCCCGGGGAGCTGTTTTTT.

In this sample, this clonotype turned up many times. The chain recombines TRBV5-1 with TRBJ1-1; 7 nucleotides match TRBD1. The germline CDR1 and CDR2 sequences are SGHRS and YFSETQ. The CDR3 consists of 13 residues. The J segment lost 3 bases and the V segment lost 5 bases, leaving 4 bases of the junction unmatched. The CDR3 DNA sequence: TGCGCCAGCAGACTACAGGGGTACACTGAAGCTTTCTTT. Translated, it gives CASRLQGYTEAFF. The entire variable domain, with the rest obtained from reference TRBV5-1 and TRBJ1-1, is as follows: KAGVTQTPRYLIKTRGQQVTLSCSPISGHRSVSWYQQTPGQGLQFLFEYFSETQRNKGNFPGRFSGRQFSNSRSEMNVSTLELGDSALYLCASRLQGYTEAFFGQGTRLTVV.